These 17 T cell receptor beta chains originate from one sample sequenced in a study of blood T cell repertoires in COVID-19. Sequencing used immunoSEQ multiplex PCR; TCRdb keeps in-frame clones, though not all of them. Altogether about 280,000 clones are present, 75% to 90% being singletons, with the ten largest covering around 12%. Material for sequencing was peripheral blood. The receptors shown here come from a woman aged 70-85 years with COVID-19, enrolled during active disease.

This chain links TRBV5-1 with TRBJ1-6; 10 bases line up with TRBD1. Germline lookup yields CDR1 SGHRS and CDR2 YFSETQ. This CDR3 has 20 amino acids. Losses at the gene ends were 4 bases for V and 1 base for J; bases not matched to a gene: 14. Here the CDR3 DNA reads TGCGCCAGCAGCCATTCCGGGACAGGGGCCGGTAGGTCCTATAATTCACCCCTCCACTTT. Translating gives CASSHSGTGAGRSYNSPLHF.

The chain uses TRBV24-1 and TRBJ2-5; 7 bases line up with TRBD1. The CDR3 covers 16 residues. The germline V gene has CDR1 KGHDR and CDR2 SFDVKD. The ends lost 2 bases at V and 4 bases at J; junction bases unmatched: 9. The CDR3 DNA reads TGTGCCACCAGTGATTCGCGGACAGGAGTATTAGAGACCCAGTACTTC. It yields the protein CATSDSRTGVLETQYF.

The chain combines TRBV3-1 (or the pseudogene TRBV3-2) with TRBJ1-5, with D unclear. The germline CDR1 and CDR2 sequences are LGHDT and YNNKEL (reference sequence). The CDR3 loop spans 14 amino acids. Trimming pared 0 bases from V and 7 bases from J, leaving 10 bases between. The CDR3 spells CASSQEHTQQPQHF. The DNA for the CDR3 is TGTGCCAGCAGCCAAGAACACACCCAACAGCCCCAGCATTTT.

In regard to this clone: A much larger clone is a single base away; this may be a read error. The sample contains more than one DNA sequence encoding this CDR3. This chain joins TRBV9 and TRBJ2-1; no clear D. With 0 bases removed from V and 4 bases from J, the gap between germline ends came to 5 bases. The CDR3 is 13 amino acids. Germline loops: CDR1 SGDLS, CDR2 YYNGEE. The CDR3 sequence is CASSVDQYNEQFF. The CDR3 DNA reads as TGTGCCAGCAGCGTAGATCAGTACAATGAGCAGTTCTTC. Together with reference TRBV9 and TRBJ2-1, the CDR3 gives the full variable domain: DSGVTQTPKHLITATGQRVTLRCSPRSGDLSVYWYQQSLDQGLQFLIQYYNGEERAKGNILERFSAQQFPDLHSELNLSSLELGDSALYFCASSVDQYNEQFFGPGTRLTVL.

V and J are TRBV6-2 or TRBV6-3 and TRBJ1-1; 10 nucleotides match TRBD1. V shed 3 bases and J 9 bases; nucleotides not matched to a gene: 10. This CDR3 has 15 amino acids. CDR1 is MNHEY and CDR2 is SVGEGT in the germline V gene. The CDR3 loop is CASSYLRQGASKAFF. Here the CDR3 DNA reads TGTGCCAGCAGTTATCTCAGACAGGGGGCCTCAAAAGCTTTCTTT.

The genes are TRBV21-1 and TRBJ2-5; TRBD1, as called in the table, went unchecked against the DNA. TRBV21-1 is described as a pseudogene. The CDR3 contains 15 residues. The CDR3 nucleotides are TGTGCCAGCAGCAAAGGGGGGACAGAAATCGAGACCCAGTACTTC. This encodes CASSKGGTEIETQYF.

The V and J genes are TRBV29-1 and TRBJ1-2; 10 positions match TRBD1. V shed 4 bases, J shed 1 base, and the junction held 6 bases outside the gene matches. The CDR3 totals 15 residues. Germline CDR1 reads SQVTM; CDR2 reads ANQGSEA. CDR3 DNA sequence: TGCAGCGTTGCGCCGGGACAGGGGTTTAACTATGGCTACACCTTC. The encoded protein is CSVAPGQGFNYGYTF.

This sequence joins TRBV10-3 and TRBJ1-3; D is possibly TRBD1 (6 bases). The CDR3 runs 14 residues. Per germline, CDR1 ENHRY and CDR2 SYGVKD. V lost 10 bases and J 0 bases, leaving 13 bases between the germline ends. CDR3 sequence: CATTGFSSGNTIYF. In nucleotides, the CDR3 is TGTGCCACTACAGGGTTTAGCTCTGGAAACACCATATATTTT.

The gene calls are TRBV4-1 and TRBJ2-1; TRBD1 is a possible D gene (6 bases). This CDR3 comprises 15 residues. V lost 0 bases and J lost 4, with 10 bases in between. The germline gives CDR1 MGHRA, CDR2 YSYEKL. CDR3 DNA: TGCGCCAGCAGCCAAGAACAGGGTGGGTACAATGAGCAGTTCTTC. It translates to CASSQEQGGYNEQFF.

This chain connects TRBV18 to TRBJ2-1; 10 positions match TRBD1. Per the germline V gene, CDR1 is KGHSH and CDR2 is LQKENI. J lost 6 bases, V lost 7 bases, and 3 bases had no gene match. This CDR3 region has 13 residues. For the CDR3, the DNA is TGTGCCAGCTACCGGGACAGGGGCAATGAGCAGTTCTTC. Residues: CASYRDRGNEQFF.

The chain links TRBV19 to TRBJ1-5; no firm D call. Germline V gene lookup returns CDR1 LNHDA and CDR2 SQIVND (reference sequence). With 1 base removed from V and 1 base from J, the gap between germline ends came to 14 bases. CDR3 length: 17 residues. Here the CDR3 reads CASSIVISPGSNQPQHF. The CDR3, as DNA: TGTGCCAGTAGTATAGTTATCTCTCCTGGCAGCAATCAGCCCCAGCATTTT.

V and J are TRBV19 and TRBJ1-1, with a tentative D call TRBD1 (5 bases). V was clipped by 1 base and J by 0 bases, with 15 bases between them. This CDR3 has 17 residues. Germline assignment: CDR1 LNHDA and CDR2 SQIVND (reference sequence). The CDR3 reads CASSIVAGVYMNTEAFF. In DNA, the CDR3 is TGTGCCAGTAGTATAGTTGCGGGGGTCTACATGAACACTGAAGCTTTCTTT.

V gene TRBV28 combines with J gene TRBJ1-2; D is unresolved. The CDR3 has 14 residues. The germline V gene has CDR1 MDHEN and CDR2 SYDVKM. V lost 7 bases and J 2 bases, leaving 14 bases between the germline ends. The CDR3 nucleotides are TGTGCCAGCAAAAATTGGAGGGCGAACTATGGCTACACCTTC. Translating gives CASKNWRANYGYTF.

V and J are TRBV5-4 and TRBJ1-1; D may be TRBD1 (6 bases). The CDR3 runs to 14 residues. Germline V gene sequence: CDR1 SGHNT, CDR2 YYREEE (reference sequence). V lost 4 bases and J lost 0, with 10 bases in between. The CDR3 DNA reads as TGTGCCAGCAGCGATCAGGGGTTGAACACTGAAGCTTTCTTT. Translated, it gives CASSDQGLNTEAFF.

This clone was counted between two and nine times. The rearrangement joins TRBV10-2 to TRBJ2-2, with D perhaps matching TRBD1 (5 bases). The CDR3 has 14 residues. Trimming pared 10 bases from V and 5 bases from J, leaving 17 bases between. CDR1 and CDR2 (germline): WSHSY, SAAADI. The CDR3: CAMGAGWKTGELFF. The CDR3 DNA follows: TGCGCCATGGGCGCAGGGTGGAAGACCGGGGAGCTGTTTTTT.

The CDR3 here is CASSYSSGGTYEQYF. The DNA of the CDR3 is TGTGCCAGCAGTTACTCTAGCGGGGGGACCTACGAGCAGTACTTC. The rearrangement joins TRBV6-5 to TRBJ2-7; 10 nucleotides match TRBD2. Looked up from germline, CDR1 is MNHEY and CDR2 is SVGAGI. Germline trimming cut 0 bases from V and 2 bases from J; bases unmatched to any gene: 1. The CDR3 spans 15 residues.

V usage is TRBV6-5 and J usage is TRBJ1-1; the D gene is possibly TRBD1 (6 bases). The V end lost 3 bases, the J end lost 2 bases, and 16 bases lay between the germline ends. This CDR3 has 16 residues. Germline CDR1 and CDR2: MNHEY and SVGAGI. The CDR3 here is CASSYVQGPRNTEAFF. Written as DNA, the CDR3 is TGTGCCAGCAGTTATGTACAGGGACCCCGAAACACTGAAGCTTTCTTT.